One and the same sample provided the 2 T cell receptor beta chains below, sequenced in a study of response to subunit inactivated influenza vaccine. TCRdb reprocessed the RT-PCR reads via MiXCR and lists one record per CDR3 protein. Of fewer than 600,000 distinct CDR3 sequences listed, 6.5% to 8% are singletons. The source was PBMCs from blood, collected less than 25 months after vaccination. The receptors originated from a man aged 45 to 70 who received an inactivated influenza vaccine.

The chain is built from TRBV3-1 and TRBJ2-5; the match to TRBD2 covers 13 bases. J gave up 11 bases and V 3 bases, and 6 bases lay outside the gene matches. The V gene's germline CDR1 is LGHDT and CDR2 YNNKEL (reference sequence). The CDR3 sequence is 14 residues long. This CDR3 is CASSHRTSGRMQYF. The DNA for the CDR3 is TGTGCCAGCAGCCATCGGACTAGCGGGAGAATGCAGTACTTC.

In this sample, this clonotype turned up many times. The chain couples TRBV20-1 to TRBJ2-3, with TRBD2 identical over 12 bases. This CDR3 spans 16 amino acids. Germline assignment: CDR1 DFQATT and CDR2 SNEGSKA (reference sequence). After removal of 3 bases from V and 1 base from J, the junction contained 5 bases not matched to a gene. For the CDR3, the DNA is TGCAGTGCTAGGTCGACTAGCGGGGGACGCACAGATACGCAGTATTTT. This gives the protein CSARSTSGGRTDTQYF.